These T cell receptor beta chains were read from a single sample in a study of monozygotic twins with inflammatory bowel disease. TCRdb reprocessed the 5' RACE reads, keeping one entry per CDR3 protein, no DNA. Its listing shows fewer than 400,000 distinct CDR3 sequences. Material for sequencing was blood. The receptors were gathered from a human donor with ulcerative colitis or Crohn's disease, or a healthy co-twin of an affected twin (not recorded which). Both conserved end residues are part of each CDR3.

TRBJ2-1 | TRBV20-1 | 14 | CSAPRGQGPNEQFF
TRBJ2-1 | TRBV12-3/TRBV12-4 | 17 | CASSPSQRLAGVEEQFF
TRBJ2-5 | TRBV10-3 | 13 | CAITRDRGETQYF
TRBJ2-1 | TRBV7-6 | 11 | CASSSGTAQFF
TRBJ2-5 | TRBV4-3 | 15 | CASSQDGAWVETQYF
TRBJ2-1 | TRBV15 | 16 | CATSRDRRDPYNEQFF
TRBJ1-6 | TRBV4-3 | 17 | CASSQDHPDRGLTPLHF
TRBJ2-1 | TRBV20-1 | 12 | CSAREMTGVEFF
TRBJ2-7 | TRBV28 | 16 | CASSLRGQLGYYEQYF
TRBJ2-3 | TRBV3-1 | 16 | CASSHLLAGKYDTQYF